A single sample gave rise to the 23 T cell receptor beta chains below, sequenced in a study of T cell responses to AZD1222 COVID-19 vaccine. Assay used: immunoSEQ multiplex PCR; TCRdb lists only in-frame clones, some missing. The sample consists of about 140,000 clones, just under 95% of them appearing once. The sequenced sample was peripheral blood, obtained on day 0 of AZD1222 vaccination. All receptors derive from an adult in good health.

The J gene is TRBJ1-1, the V gene TRBV6-5; D gene ambiguous. The CDR3 runs 15 residues. V lost 8 bases and J lost 1, with 17 bases in between. CDR1 is MNHEY and CDR2 is SVGAGI in the germline V gene. The CDR3 bases are TGTGCCAGCCGCGGTTTAGGATGGGCGAACACTGAAGCTTTCTTT. Protein product: CASRGLGWANTEAFF.

The rearrangement links TRBV25-1 to TRBJ2-2; D may be TRBD2 (5 bases). There are 16 residues in the CDR3. Germline lookup yields CDR1 MGHDK and CDR2 SYGVNS. The ends were cut back, 1 base at V and 3 bases at J, with 12 bases in the middle. CDR3 residues: CASSESGIPHTGELFF. In nucleotides, the CDR3 is TGTGCCAGCAGTGAATCCGGGATCCCACACACCGGGGAGCTGTTTTTT.

The chain carries TRBV7-2 and TRBJ2-7; 7 bases line up with TRBD2. The CDR3 length is 15 residues. CDR1 SGHTA and CDR2 FQGNSA come from the germline V gene. The J segment lost 2 bases and the V segment lost 1 base, leaving 5 bases of the junction unmatched. This CDR3 reads CASSLGTSVPYEQYF. CDR3 sequence (DNA): TGTGCCAGCAGCTTAGGGACTAGTGTTCCCTACGAGCAGTACTTC.

This chain joins TRBV6-5 and TRBJ2-5, with 9 positions matching TRBD2. CDR1 is MNHEY, CDR2 SVGAGI, per germline. V gave up 2 bases and J gave up 3 bases; unmatched junction bases: 7. This CDR3 region has 16 residues. The CDR3 reads CASSYGRASGKETQYF. CDR3 in DNA: TGTGCCAGCAGTTACGGAAGGGCTAGCGGGAAAGAGACCCAGTACTTC.

This clone was found a few times. V is TRBV2 and J is TRBJ2-1; D not certain. V gave up 7 bases and J gave up 9 bases, with 7 bases separating them. Germline-derived CDR1 and CDR2 are SNHLY and FYNNEI. The CDR3 is 10 amino acids. The CDR3 sequence: CASNRGEQFF. CDR3 coding DNA: TGTGCCAGCAATAGAGGTGAGCAGTTCTTC.

The genes are TRBV5-1 and TRBJ1-1; tentatively, D is TRBD1 (6 bases). This CDR3 is 13 amino acids long. V lost 3 bases, J lost 5 bases, and 11 bases lay in between. Germline lookup yields CDR1 SGHRS and CDR2 YFSETQ. CDR3 loop: CASSSSGVTEAFF. The CDR3 DNA sequence: TGCGCCAGCAGCTCATCAGGGGTTACTGAAGCTTTCTTT.

V gene TRBV27 combines with J gene TRBJ2-1; no definite D call. The V end lost 4 bases, the J end lost 0 bases, and 4 bases lay between the germline ends. This CDR3 region has 13 residues. Germline V gives CDR1 MNHEY, CDR2 SMNVEV (reference sequence). In nucleotides, the CDR3 is TGTGCCAGCAGTTCCAGCTCCTACAATGAGCAGTTCTTC. Amino acids: CASSSSSYNEQFF.

This sequence joins TRBV11-2 and TRBJ1-2, with D hard to call. CDR1 SGHAT and CDR2 FQNNGV come from the germline V gene. CDR3 size: 16 residues. The V end lost 5 bases, the J end lost 5 bases, and 21 bases lay between the germline ends. CDR3 DNA sequence: TGTGCCAGCAGCGCCCTTTCCGGTTGGACCAGATATGGCTACACCTTC. As protein: CASSALSGWTRYGYTF.

The gene calls are TRBV20-1 and TRBJ2-1, with 7 nucleotides matching TRBD2. Germline V CDR1 and CDR2: DFQATT, SNEGSKA (reference sequence). V dropped 3 bases and J dropped 2; count of bases not matched to a gene: 7. The CDR3 extends over 15 amino acids. CDR3 region: CSASSRLAAYNEQFF. The CDR3 coding sequence is TGCAGTGCTAGTAGTCGCCTAGCGGCCTACAATGAGCAGTTCTTC.

V usage is TRBV3-1 (or the pseudogene TRBV3-2) and J usage is TRBJ2-7, with TRBD2 matching 9 bases. The CDR3 totals 17 residues. Germline CDR1 is LGHDT and CDR2 is YNNKEL (reference sequence). V lost 0 bases, J lost 3 bases, and 9 bases stayed unmatched. The CDR3 sequence: CASSQDLGRGGLYEQYF. Here the CDR3 DNA reads TGTGCCAGCAGCCAAGATTTAGGGCGGGGGGGCCTCTACGAGCAGTACTTC.

The chain employs TRBV6-5 and TRBJ1-2; 10 positions match TRBD1. CDR1 MNHEY and CDR2 SVGAGI come from the germline V gene. This CDR3 spans 13 amino acids. The trim removed 10 bases at V and 4 bases at J, leaving 6 bases unmatched. The CDR3 nucleotides read TGTGCCACCTCCCGACAGGGGGCCTATGGCTACACCTTC. Translation: CATSRQGAYGYTF.

This chain uses TRBV7-9 with TRBJ1-1, with D uncertain. CDR3 length: 12 residues. The V end lost 6 bases, the J end lost 1 base, and 6 bases lay between the germline ends. The germline gives CDR1 SEHNR, CDR2 FQNEAQ (reference sequence). The CDR3: CASRLGNTEAFF. The CDR3 region has the DNA TGTGCCAGCAGGCTGGGGAACACTGAAGCTTTCTTT.

The J gene is TRBJ2-6, the V gene TRBV19; D gene uncertain. The CDR3 covers 15 residues. Trimming cost V 6 bases and J 0 bases, with 9 bases left between them. The germline gives CDR1 LNHDA, CDR2 SQIVND (reference sequence). As DNA, the CDR3 is TGTGCCAGTAGCCCCCGAGGCTCTGGGGCCAACGTCCTGACTTTC. This translates into CASSPRGSGANVLTF.

The V gene is TRBV18, the J gene TRBJ1-5; 7 nucleotides agree with TRBD1. CDR1 KGHSH and CDR2 LQKENI come from the germline V gene. V shed 2 bases, J shed 3 bases, and the junction held 4 bases outside the gene matches. The CDR3 has 15 residues. The CDR3 bases are TGTGCCAGCTCACCAATAGGGGGCAACAATCAGCCCCAGCATTTT. Encoded protein: CASSPIGGNNQPQHF. The full variable domain, with the rest looked up from reference TRBV18 and TRBJ1-5, is NAGVMQNPRHLVRRRGQEARLRCSPMKGHSHVYWYRQLPEEGLKFMVYLQKENIIDESGMPKERFSAEFPKEGPSILRIQQVVRGDSAAYFCASSPIGGNNQPQHFGDGTRLSIL.

The chain recombines TRBV27 with TRBJ2-1, with unresolved D. Trimming removed 3 bases at V and 3 bases at J, with 9 bases between. CDR1 and CDR2 (germline): MNHEY, SMNVEV (reference sequence). The CDR3 sequence is 14 residues long. This CDR3 is CASSFSLRYNEQFF. CDR3 bases: TGTGCCAGCAGTTTCTCCCTCCGCTACAATGAGCAGTTCTTC.

V is TRBV16 and J is TRBJ1-3; possibly TRBD1 for D (5 bases). The germline V and J ends were trimmed by 5 bases and 1 base, with 9 bases remaining between them. In germline, CDR1 is KGHSY, CDR2 FQNENV. This CDR3 is 14 amino acids long. The CDR3 sequence is CASSTGVSGNTIYF. The CDR3 bases are TGTGCCAGCAGCACGGGGGTATCTGGAAACACCATATATTTT. Full variable domain (rest looked up from reference TRBV16 and TRBJ1-3): GEEVAQTPKHLVRGEGQKAKLYCAPIKGHSYVFWYQQVLKNEFKFLISFQNENVFDETGMPKERFSAKCLPNSPCSLEIQATKLEDSAVYFCASSTGVSGNTIYFGEGSWLTVV.

The gene calls are TRBV28 and TRBJ1-1, with unresolved D. Trimming removed 6 bases at V and 2 bases at J, with 7 bases between. Germline values: CDR1 MDHEN, CDR2 SYDVKM. CDR3 length: 12 residues. The chain's CDR3 is CASRGLNTEAFF. The CDR3 DNA reads TGTGCCAGCAGGGGCTTAAACACTGAAGCTTTCTTT.

The genes are TRBV27 and TRBJ2-5; D not resolved. V was pared by 0 bases and J by 5 bases, with 7 bases between. In germline, CDR1 is MNHEY, CDR2 SMNVEV (reference sequence). The CDR3 is 13 amino acids. CDR3 amino acids: CASSLSVAETQYF. DNA of the CDR3: TGTGCCAGCAGTTTATCTGTCGCCGAGACCCAGTACTTC.

This sequence joins TRBV6-1 and TRBJ2-3, with 11 bases matching TRBD2. This CDR3 spans 15 amino acids. V was clipped by 8 bases and J by 6 bases; unmatched bases: 10. The germline gives CDR1 MNHNS, CDR2 SASEGT. CDR3 bases: TGTGCCAGCCCGGAGGTAGCGGGGGGGAACGATACGCAGTATTTT. This encodes CASPEVAGGNDTQYF.

This chain uses TRBV6-4 with TRBJ1-4; D unclear. CDR1 is MRHNA, CDR2 SNTAGT, per germline. V was pared by 3 bases and J by 6 bases, with 14 bases between. This CDR3 spans 15 amino acids. In DNA form, the CDR3 reads TGTGCCAGCAGTGATCTCCGGACCCAGGATGAAAAACTGTTTTTT. Translated: CASSDLRTQDEKLFF.

The chain has TRBV18 and TRBJ1-6; maybe TRBD1 (5 bases). Trimming left V 2 bases short and J 9 bases short, with 20 bases between. The germline V gene encodes CDR1 KGHSH and CDR2 LQKENI. The CDR3 loop spans 17 amino acids. CDR3 region: CASSPTGQPNLGSPLHF. Written as DNA, the CDR3 is TGTGCCAGCTCACCAACTGGACAACCCAATTTGGGTTCACCCCTCCACTTT.

This rearrangement joins TRBV7-8 to TRBJ2-3; 8 nucleotides match TRBD2. Germline trimming cut 5 bases from V and 5 bases from J; bases unmatched to any gene: 12. There are 16 residues in the CDR3. Germline loops: CDR1 SGHVS, CDR2 FQNEAQ. The CDR3 DNA follows: TGTGCCAGCAGCACCCCCCGAGCGGGAGAAGTAGATACGCAGTATTTT. It specifies CASSTPRAGEVDTQYF.

For this clone: Sequence at one end of the junction differs from germline and may be a read error. This rearrangement joins TRBV24-1 to TRBJ2-1, with 9 bases fitting TRBD2. This CDR3 is 12 amino acids long. Germline CDR1 reads KGHDR; CDR2 reads SFDVKD. CDR3 amino acids: CATSEAGTSPIF. The CDR3 DNA sequence: TGTGCCACCAGTGAGGCCGGGACTAGCCCAATCTTC.